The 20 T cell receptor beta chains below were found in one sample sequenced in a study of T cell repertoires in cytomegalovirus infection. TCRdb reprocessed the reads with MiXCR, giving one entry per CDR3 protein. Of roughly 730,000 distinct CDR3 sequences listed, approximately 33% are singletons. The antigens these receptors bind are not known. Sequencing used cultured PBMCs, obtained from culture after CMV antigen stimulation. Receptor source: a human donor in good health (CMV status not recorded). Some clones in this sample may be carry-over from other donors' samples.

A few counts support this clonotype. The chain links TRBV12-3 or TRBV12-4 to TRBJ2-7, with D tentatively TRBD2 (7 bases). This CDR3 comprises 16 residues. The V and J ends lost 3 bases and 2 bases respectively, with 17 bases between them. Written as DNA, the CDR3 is TGTGCCAGCAGTTTGGGCCAGGGGCGGGGGACCTACGAGCAGTACTTC. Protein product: CASSLGQGRGTYEQYF.

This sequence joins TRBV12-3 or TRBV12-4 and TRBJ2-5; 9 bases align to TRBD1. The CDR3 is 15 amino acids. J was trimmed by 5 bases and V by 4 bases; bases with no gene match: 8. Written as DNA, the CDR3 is TGTGCCAGCAGTTCGGGACAGGGAAGAGAGGAGACCCAGTACTTC. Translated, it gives CASSSGQGREETQYF.

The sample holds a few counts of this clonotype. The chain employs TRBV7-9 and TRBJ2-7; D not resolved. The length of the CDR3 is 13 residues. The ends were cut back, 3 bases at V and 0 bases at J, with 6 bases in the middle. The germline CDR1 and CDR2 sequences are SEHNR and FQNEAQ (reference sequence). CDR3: CASSFRHSYEQYF. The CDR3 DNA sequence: TGTGCCAGCAGCTTCCGGCACTCCTACGAGCAGTACTTC.

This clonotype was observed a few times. The CDR3, as DNA: TGTGCCAGTAGTATAGGGGGATTCTCTGGAAACACCATATATTTT. The encoded protein is CASSIGGFSGNTIYF. The rearrangement joins TRBV19 to TRBJ1-3; D gene uncertain. The CDR3 runs 15 residues. Between the trimmed V and J ends, which lost 1 base and 0 bases, there was a span of 7 bases. The germline CDR1 and CDR2 sequences are LNHDA and SQIVND (reference sequence). Full variable domain (outside the CDR3, taken from reference TRBV19 and TRBJ1-3): DGGITQSPKYLFRKEGQNVTLSCEQNLNHDAMYWYRQDPGQGLRLIYYSQIVNDFQKGDIAEGYSVSREKKESFPLTVTSAQKNPTAFYLCASSIGGFSGNTIYFGEGSWLTVV.

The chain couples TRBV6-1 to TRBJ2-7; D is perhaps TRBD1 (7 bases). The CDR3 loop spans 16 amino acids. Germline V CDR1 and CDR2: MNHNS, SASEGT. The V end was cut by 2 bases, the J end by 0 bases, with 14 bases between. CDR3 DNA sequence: TGTGCCAGCAGTGAACAGGGGGGTTACAGCTCCTACGAGCAGTACTTC. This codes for CASSEQGGYSSYEQYF.

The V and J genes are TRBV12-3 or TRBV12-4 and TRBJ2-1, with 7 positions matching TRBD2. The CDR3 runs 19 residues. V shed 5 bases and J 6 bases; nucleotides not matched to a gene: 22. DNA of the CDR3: TGTGCCAGCAGTACTAGCGAAGATGGCTATATGGGTCCTCGCAATGAGCAGTTCTTC. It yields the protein CASSTSEDGYMGPRNEQFF.

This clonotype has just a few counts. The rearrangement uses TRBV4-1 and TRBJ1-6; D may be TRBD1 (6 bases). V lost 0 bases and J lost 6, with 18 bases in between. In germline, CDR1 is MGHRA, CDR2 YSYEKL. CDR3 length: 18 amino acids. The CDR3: CASSQDLRDTYRNSPLHF. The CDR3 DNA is TGCGCCAGCAGCCAAGATCTCCGGGACACCTACCGTAATTCACCCCTCCACTTT.

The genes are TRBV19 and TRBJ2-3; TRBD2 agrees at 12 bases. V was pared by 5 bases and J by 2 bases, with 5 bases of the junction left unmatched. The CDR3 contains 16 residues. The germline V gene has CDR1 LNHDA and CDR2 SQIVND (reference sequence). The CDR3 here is CASSSLAGGNTDTQYF. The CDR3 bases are TGTGCCAGTAGTTCACTAGCGGGGGGCAACACAGATACGCAGTATTTT.

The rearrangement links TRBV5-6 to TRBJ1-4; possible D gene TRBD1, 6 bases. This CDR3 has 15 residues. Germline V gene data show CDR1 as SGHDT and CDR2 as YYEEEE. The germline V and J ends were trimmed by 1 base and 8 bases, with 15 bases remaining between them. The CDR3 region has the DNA TGTGCCAGCAGCTTGAGAGGGGGATCTTGGGAAAAACTGTTTTTT. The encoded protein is CASSLRGGSWEKLFF.

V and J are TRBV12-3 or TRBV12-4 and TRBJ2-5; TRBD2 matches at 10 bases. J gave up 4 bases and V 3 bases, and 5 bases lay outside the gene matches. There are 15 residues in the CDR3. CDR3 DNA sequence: TGTGCCAGCAGTTTCAGCGGGAGGGCTCGAGAGACCCAGTACTTC. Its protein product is CASSFSGRARETQYF.

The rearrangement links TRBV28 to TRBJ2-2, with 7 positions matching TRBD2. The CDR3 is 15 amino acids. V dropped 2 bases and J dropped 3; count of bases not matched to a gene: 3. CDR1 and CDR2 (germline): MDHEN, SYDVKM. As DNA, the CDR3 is TGTGCCAGCAGTTTAGGGGGGGGGGACACCGGGGAGCTGTTTTTT. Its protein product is CASSLGGGDTGELFF. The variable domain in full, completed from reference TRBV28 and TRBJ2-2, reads DVKVTQSSRYLVKRTGEKVFLECVQDMDHENMFWYRQDPGLGLRLIYFSYDVKMKEKGDIPEGYSVSREKKERFSLILESASTNQTSMYLCASSLGGGDTGELFFGEGSRLTVL.

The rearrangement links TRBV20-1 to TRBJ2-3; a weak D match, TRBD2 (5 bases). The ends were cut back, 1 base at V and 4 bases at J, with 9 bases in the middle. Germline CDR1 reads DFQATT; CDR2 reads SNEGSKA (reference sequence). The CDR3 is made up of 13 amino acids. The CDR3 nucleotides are TGCAGTGCTAGAGCCGAGGGCCCAGATACGCAGTATTTT. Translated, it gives CSARAEGPDTQYF.

In DNA form, the CDR3 reads TGTGCCAGCGCTGGACAGGGGGGGAGTCAGCCCCAGCATTTT. Encoded protein: CASAGQGGSQPQHF. V and J are TRBV6-8 and TRBJ1-5; 10 positions agree with TRBD1. Germline lookup yields CDR1 MNHGY and CDR2 SAAAGT. V dropped 8 bases and J dropped 6; count of bases not matched to a gene: 7. This CDR3 spans 14 amino acids.

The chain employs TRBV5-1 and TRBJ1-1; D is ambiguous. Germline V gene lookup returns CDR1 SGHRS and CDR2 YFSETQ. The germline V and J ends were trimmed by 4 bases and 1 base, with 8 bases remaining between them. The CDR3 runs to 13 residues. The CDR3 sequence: CASSTDGNTEAFF. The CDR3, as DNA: TGCGCCAGCAGCACGGACGGGAACACTGAAGCTTTCTTT.

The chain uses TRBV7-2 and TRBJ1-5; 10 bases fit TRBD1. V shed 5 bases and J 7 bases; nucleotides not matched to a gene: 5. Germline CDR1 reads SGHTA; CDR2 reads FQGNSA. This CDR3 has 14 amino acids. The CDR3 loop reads CASSEGQGGQPQHF. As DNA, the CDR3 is TGTGCCAGCAGCGAAGGACAGGGGGGACAGCCCCAGCATTTT.

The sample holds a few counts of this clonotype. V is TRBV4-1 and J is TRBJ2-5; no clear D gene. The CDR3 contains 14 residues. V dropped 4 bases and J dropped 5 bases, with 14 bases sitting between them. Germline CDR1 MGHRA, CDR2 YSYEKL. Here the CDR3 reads CASSPAAALETQYF. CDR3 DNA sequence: TGCGCCAGCAGCCCGGCTGCCGCCTTGGAGACCCAGTACTTC.

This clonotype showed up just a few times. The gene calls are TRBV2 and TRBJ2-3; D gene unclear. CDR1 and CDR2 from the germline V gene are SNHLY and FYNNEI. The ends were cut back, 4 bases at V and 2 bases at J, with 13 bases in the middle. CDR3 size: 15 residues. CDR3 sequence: CASSASSWTTDTQYF. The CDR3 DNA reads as TGTGCCAGCAGTGCTAGTAGTTGGACCACAGATACGCAGTATTTT. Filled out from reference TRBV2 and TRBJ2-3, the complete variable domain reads EPEVTQTPSHQVTQMGQEVILRCVPISNHLYFYWYRQILGQKVEFLVSFYNNEISEKSEIFDDQFSVERPDGSNFTLKIRSTKLEDSAMYFCASSASSWTTDTQYFGPGTRLTVL.

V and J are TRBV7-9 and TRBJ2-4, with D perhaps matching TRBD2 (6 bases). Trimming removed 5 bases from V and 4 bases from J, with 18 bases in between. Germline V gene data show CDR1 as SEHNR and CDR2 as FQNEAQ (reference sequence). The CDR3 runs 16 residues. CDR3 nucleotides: TGTGCCAGCAGCCCTGAGACGCGGGGTTGGAAAAACATTCAGTACTTC. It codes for CASSPETRGWKNIQYF. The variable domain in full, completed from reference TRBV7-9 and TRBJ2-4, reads DTGVSQNPRHKITKRGQNVTFRCDPISEHNRLYWYRQTLGQGPEFLTYFQNEAQLEKSRLLSDRFSAERPKGSFSTLEIQRTEQGDSAMYLCASSPETRGWKNIQYFGAGTRLSVL.

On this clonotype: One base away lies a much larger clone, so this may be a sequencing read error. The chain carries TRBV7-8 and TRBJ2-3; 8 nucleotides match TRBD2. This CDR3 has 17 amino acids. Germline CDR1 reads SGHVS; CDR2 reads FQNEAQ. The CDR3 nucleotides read TGTGCCAGCAGCTTAGTCCCGGGAGGGAGCAGCACAGATACGAAGTATTTT. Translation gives CASSLVPGGSSTDTKYF.

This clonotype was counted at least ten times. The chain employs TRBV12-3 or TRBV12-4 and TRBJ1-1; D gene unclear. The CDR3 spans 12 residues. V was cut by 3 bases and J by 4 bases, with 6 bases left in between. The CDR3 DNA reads TGTGCCAGCAGTTTGGAGGGCACTGAAGCTTTCTTT. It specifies CASSLEGTEAFF.